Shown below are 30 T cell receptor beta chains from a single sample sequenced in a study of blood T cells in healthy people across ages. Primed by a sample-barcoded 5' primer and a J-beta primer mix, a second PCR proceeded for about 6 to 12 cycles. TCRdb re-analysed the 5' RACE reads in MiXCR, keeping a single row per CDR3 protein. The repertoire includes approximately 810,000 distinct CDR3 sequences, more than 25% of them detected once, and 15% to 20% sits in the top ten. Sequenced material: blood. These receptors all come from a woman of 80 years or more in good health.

The CDR3 loop is CASSYALYGYTF. For the CDR3, the DNA is TGTGCCAGCAGTTACGCCCTGTATGGCTACACCTTC. The chain uses TRBV6-2 or TRBV6-3 and TRBJ1-2; no clear D. The CDR3 has 12 amino acids. V was cut by 2 bases and J by 5 bases, with 6 bases left in between. Looked up from germline, CDR1 is MNHEY and CDR2 is SVGEGT.

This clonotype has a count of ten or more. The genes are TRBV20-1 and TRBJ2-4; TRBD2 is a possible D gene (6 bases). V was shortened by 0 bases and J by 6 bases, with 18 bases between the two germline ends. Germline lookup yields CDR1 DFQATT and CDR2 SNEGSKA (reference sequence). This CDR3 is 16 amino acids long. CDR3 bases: TGCAGTGCTAGAGATCGGCAGGGAGGAGGTAGAAACATTCAGTACTTC. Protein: CSARDRQGGGRNIQYF.

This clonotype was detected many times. CDR3 amino acids: CASRGTAKETQYF. The CDR3 bases are TGTGCCAGCAGGGGGACAGCAAAAGAGACCCAGTACTTC. The chain couples TRBV6-5 to TRBJ2-5; 7 bases fit TRBD1. V lost 6 bases, J lost 3 bases, and 4 bases stayed unmatched. This CDR3 is built from 13 residues. Germline V gene data show CDR1 as MNHEY and CDR2 as SVGAGI.

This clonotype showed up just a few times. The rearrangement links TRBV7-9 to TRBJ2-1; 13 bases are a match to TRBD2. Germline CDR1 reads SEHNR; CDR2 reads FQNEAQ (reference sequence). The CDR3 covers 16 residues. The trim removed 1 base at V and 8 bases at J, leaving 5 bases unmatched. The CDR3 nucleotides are TGTGCCAGCAGCTTAGGACTAGCGGGGGGAGGCGATGAGCAGTTCTTC. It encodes CASSLGLAGGGDEQFF.

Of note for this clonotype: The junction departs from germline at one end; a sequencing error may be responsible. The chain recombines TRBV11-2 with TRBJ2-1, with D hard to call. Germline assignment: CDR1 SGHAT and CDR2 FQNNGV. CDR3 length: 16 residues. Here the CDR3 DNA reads TGTGCCAGCAGCTTAGGGGGTAGGAGCTCCTACAATGGGCAGTTCTTC. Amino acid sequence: CASSLGGRSSYNGQFF.

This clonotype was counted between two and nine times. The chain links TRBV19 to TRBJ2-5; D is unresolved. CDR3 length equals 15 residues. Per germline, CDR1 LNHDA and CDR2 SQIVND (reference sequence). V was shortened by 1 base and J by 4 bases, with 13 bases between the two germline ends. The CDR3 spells CASSIGPPWGETQYF. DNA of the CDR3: TGTGCCAGTAGTATAGGCCCCCCGTGGGGAGAGACCCAGTACTTC.

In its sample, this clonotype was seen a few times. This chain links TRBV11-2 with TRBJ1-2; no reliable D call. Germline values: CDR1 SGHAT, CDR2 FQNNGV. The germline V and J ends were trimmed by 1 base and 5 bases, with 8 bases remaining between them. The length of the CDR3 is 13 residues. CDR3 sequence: CASSLASQYGYTF. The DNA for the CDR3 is TGTGCCAGCAGCTTAGCCTCCCAGTATGGCTACACCTTC.

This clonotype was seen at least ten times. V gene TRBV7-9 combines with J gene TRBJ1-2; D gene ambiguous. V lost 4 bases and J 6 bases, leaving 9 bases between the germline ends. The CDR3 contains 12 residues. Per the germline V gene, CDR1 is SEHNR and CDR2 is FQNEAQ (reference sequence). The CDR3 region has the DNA TGTGCCAGCAGCTGGACCATTGATGGCTACACCTTC. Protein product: CASSWTIDGYTF.

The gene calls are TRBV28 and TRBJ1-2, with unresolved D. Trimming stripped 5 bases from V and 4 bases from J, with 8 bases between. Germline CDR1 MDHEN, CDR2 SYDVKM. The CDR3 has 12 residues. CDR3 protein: CASSNGFYGYTF. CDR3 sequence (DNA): TGTGCCAGCAGTAACGGTTTCTATGGCTACACCTTC.

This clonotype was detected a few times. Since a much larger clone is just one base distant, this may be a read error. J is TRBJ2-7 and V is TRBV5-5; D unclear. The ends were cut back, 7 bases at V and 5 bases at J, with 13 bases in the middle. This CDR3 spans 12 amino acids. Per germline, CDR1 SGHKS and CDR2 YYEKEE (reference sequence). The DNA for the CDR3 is TGTGCCAGCGGCTACCTCAGGAACGAGCAGTACTTC. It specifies CASGYLRNEQYF.

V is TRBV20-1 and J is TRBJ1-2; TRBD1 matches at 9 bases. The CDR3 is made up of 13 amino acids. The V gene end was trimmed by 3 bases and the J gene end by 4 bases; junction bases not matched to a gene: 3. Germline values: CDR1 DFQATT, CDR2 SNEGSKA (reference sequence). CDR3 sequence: CSARSDRGYGYTF. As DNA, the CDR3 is TGCAGTGCTAGGTCGGACAGGGGCTATGGCTACACCTTC.

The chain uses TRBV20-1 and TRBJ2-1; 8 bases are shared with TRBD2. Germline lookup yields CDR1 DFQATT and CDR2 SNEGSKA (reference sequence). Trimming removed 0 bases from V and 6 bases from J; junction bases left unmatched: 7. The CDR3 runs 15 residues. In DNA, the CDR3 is TGCAGTGCTAGAGATTTTCGGGAGGGCCGCAATGAGCAGTTCTTC. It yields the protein CSARDFREGRNEQFF.

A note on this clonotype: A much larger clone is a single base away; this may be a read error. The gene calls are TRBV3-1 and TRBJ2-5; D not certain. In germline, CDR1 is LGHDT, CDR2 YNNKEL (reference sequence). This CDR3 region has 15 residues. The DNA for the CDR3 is TGTGCCAACAGCCAAGACCCAATTTCCGGAGAGACCCAGTACTTC. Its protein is CANSQDPISGETQYF.

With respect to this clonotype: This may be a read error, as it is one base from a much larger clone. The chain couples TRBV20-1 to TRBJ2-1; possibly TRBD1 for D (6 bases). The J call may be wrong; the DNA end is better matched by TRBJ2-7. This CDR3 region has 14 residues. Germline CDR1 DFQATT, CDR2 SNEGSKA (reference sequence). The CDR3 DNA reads TGCAGTGCTAGAGATAGAACAGGGTACAATGAGCAGTACTTC. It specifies CSARDRTGYNEQYF.

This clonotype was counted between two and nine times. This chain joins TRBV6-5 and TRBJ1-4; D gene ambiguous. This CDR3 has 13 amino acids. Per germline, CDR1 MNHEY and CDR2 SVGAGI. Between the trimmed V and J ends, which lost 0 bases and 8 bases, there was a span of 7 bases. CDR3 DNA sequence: TGTGCCAGCAGTTACTCGTTCGAGGAAAAACTGTTTTTT. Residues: CASSYSFEEKLFF.

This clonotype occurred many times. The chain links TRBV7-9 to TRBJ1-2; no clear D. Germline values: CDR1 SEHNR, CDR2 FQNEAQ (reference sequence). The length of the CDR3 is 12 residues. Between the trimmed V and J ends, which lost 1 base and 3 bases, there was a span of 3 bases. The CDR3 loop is CASSLDDYGYTF. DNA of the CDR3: TGTGCCAGCAGCTTAGATGACTATGGCTACACCTTC. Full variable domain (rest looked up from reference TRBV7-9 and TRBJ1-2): DTGVSQNPRHKITKRGQNVTFRCDPISEHNRLYWYRQTLGQGPEFLTYFQNEAQLEKSRLLSDRFSAERPKGSFSTLEIQRTEQGDSAMYLCASSLDDYGYTFGSGTRLTVV.

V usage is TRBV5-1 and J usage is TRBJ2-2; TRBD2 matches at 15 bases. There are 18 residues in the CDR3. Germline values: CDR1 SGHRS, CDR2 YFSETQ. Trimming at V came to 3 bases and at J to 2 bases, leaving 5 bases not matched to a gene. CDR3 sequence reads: CASSWTSGGAANTGELFF. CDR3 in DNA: TGCGCCAGCAGCTGGACTAGCGGGGGGGCCGCAAACACCGGGGAGCTGTTTTTT.

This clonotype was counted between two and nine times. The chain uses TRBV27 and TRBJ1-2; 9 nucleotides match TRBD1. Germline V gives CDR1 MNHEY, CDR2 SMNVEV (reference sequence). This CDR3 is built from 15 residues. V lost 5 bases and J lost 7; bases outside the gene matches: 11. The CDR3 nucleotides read TGTGCCAGCAGTCCACGGGACAGGGCTAGGGGTGGCTACACCTTC. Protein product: CASSPRDRARGGYTF.

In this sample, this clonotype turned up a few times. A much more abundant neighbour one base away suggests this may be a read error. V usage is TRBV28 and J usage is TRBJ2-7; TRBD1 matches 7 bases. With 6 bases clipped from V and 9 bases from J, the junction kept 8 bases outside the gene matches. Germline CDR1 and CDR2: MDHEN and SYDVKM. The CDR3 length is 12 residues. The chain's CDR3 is CASSIGDSGQYF. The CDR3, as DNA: TGTGCCAGCAGCATAGGGGACAGTGGGCAGTACTTC.

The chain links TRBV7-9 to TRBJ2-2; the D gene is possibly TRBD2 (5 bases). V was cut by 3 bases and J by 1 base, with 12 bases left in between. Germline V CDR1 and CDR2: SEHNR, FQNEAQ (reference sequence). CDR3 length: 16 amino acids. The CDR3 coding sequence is TGTGCCAGCAGCTTTACGGGCGGACTGAACACCGGGGAGCTGTTTTTT. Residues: CASSFTGGLNTGELFF.

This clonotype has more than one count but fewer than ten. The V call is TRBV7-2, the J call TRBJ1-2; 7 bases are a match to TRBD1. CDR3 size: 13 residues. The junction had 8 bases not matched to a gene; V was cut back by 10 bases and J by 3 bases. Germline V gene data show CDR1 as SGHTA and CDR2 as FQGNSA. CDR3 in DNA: TGTGCCAAACAGGGGCCTAGGGACTATGGCTACACCTTC. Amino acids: CAKQGPRDYGYTF.

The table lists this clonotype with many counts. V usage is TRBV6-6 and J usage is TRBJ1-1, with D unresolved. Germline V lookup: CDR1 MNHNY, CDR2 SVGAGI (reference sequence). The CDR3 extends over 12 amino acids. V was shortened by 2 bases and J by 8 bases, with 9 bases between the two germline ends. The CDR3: CASSYEKGEAFF. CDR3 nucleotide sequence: TGTGCCAGCAGTTACGAAAAGGGAGAAGCTTTCTTT.

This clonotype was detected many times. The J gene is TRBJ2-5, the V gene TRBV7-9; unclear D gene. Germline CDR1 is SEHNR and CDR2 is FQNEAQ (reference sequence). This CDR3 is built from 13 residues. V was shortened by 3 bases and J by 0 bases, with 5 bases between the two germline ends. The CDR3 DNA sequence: TGTGCCAGCAGCTTCGGGCACCAAGAGACCCAGTACTTC. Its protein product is CASSFGHQETQYF.

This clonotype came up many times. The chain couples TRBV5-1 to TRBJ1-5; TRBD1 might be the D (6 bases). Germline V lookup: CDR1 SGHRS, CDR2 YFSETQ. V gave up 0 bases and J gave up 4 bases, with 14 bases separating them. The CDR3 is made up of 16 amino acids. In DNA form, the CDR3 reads TGCGCCAGCAGCTTGGATGGGCGGGGGACAAATCAGCCCCAGCATTTT. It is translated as CASSLDGRGTNQPQHF.

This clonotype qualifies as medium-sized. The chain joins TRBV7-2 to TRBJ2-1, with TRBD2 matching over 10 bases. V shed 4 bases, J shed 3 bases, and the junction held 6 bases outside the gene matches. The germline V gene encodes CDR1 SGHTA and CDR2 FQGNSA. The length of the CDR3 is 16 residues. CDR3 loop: CASSSTSGGDYNEQFF. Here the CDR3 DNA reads TGTGCCAGCAGCTCCACCAGCGGGGGGGACTACAATGAGCAGTTCTTC.

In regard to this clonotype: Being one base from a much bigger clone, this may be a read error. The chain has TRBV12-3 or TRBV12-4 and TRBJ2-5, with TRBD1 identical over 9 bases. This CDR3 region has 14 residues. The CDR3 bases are TGTGCCAGCAGAGACAACAGGGGGCCAGAGACCCTGTACTTC. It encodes CASRDNRGPETLYF.

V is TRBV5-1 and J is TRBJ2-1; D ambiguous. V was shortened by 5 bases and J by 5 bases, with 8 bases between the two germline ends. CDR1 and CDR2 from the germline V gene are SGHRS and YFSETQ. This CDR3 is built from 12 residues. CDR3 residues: CASSDGNNEQFF. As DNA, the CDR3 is TGCGCCAGCAGTGACGGAAACAATGAGCAGTTCTTC.

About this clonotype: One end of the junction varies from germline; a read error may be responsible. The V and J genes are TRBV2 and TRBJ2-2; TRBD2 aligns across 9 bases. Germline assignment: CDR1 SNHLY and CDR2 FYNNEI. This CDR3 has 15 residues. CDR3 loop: CASRLAGTNTGGLFF. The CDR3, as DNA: TGTGCCAGCAGACTAGCGGGTACGAACACCGGGGGGCTGTTTTTT.

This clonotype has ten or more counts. CDR3 loop: CASTNSRTNYGYTF. The CDR3 region has the DNA TGTGCCAGCACCAACAGTCGGACTAACTATGGCTACACCTTC. The V gene is TRBV6-5, the J gene TRBJ1-2; no reliable D call. Germline V gene lookup returns CDR1 MNHEY and CDR2 SVGAGI. Between the trimmed V and J ends, which lost 7 bases and 0 bases, there was a span of 12 bases. This CDR3 spans 14 amino acids.

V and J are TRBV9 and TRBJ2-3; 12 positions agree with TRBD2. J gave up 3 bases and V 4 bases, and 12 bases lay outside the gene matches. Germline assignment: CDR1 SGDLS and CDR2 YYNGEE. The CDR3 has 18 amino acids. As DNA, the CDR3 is TGTGCCAGCAGCCCTCGGGCTAGCGGGGGGGCGAGTACAGATACGCAGTATTTT. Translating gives CASSPRASGGASTDTQYF.